This TCR beta chain was profiled in a study of cytomegalovirus exposure and HLA in healthy donors. Clones were sequenced by immunoSEQ multiplex PCR, and TCRdb holds only the in-frame ones, with some missing. Of under 150,000 clones detected, around 87% appear once; the ten largest clones hold 8.5% to 9.5%. As to this clone: Its target is not known.

Study-level findings and limits: Confirmation was obtained in vitro that three CMV-associated chains are specific for CMV antigens.

With 4 bases clipped from V and 6 bases from J, the junction kept 6 bases outside the gene matches. This CDR3 is 14 amino acids long. The germline V gene has CDR1 ENHRY and CDR2 SYGVKD. V usage is TRBV10-3 and J usage is TRBJ1-2, with TRBD1 matching over 9 bases. The sample comprised PBMCs. The receptor was isolated from a man aged 18 to 30 in good health and CMV-seropositive. The CDR3 reads CAISGDREGHGYTF. The CDR3, as DNA: TGTGCCATCAGTGGGGACAGGGAAGGACATGGCTACACCTTC.